The 25 T cell receptor beta chains presented below share a single source sample, sequenced in a study of shared clonotypes between healthy human individuals. Generated by immunoSEQ multiplex PCR, the TCRdb table keeps only in-frame clones and is missing some. The sample carries 730,000 or so clones, roughly 70% recorded once. The sample taken for sequencing was memory CD4+ T cells sorted from blood. The subset was: CD45RA-negative fraction. These receptors came from a woman aged 25 to 39 in good health.

The chain links TRBV30 to TRBJ2-7; D tentatively fits TRBD1 or TRBD2 (6 bases each). V was shortened by 0 bases and J by 2 bases, with 20 bases between the two germline ends. From germline, CDR1 is GTSNPN and CDR2 SVGIG (reference sequence). CDR3 size: 17 residues. CDR3 amino acids: CAWSVRRGAGSAYEQYF. The DNA for the CDR3 is TGTGCCTGGAGTGTACGAAGGGGGGCGGGATCCGCCTACGAGCAGTACTTC.

This chain connects TRBV5-1 to TRBJ2-1; D is uncertain. Trimming took 5 bases from V and 4 from J, leaving 16 bases between them. CDR1 and CDR2 from the germline V gene are SGHRS and YFSETQ. The CDR3 spans 15 residues. The CDR3 DNA reads as TGCGCCAGCAGTCTGCAAGGTACAGTTTACAATGAGCAGTTCTTC. This gives the protein CASSLQGTVYNEQFF.

The rearrangement links TRBV6-1 to TRBJ1-5; TRBD1 agrees at 9 bases. From germline, CDR1 is MNHNS and CDR2 SASEGT. The CDR3 consists of 15 residues. V was clipped by 8 bases and J by 3 bases; unmatched bases: 8. This CDR3 reads CASRRDRAFNQPQHF. CDR3 DNA: TGTGCCAGCCGAAGGGACAGGGCTTTCAATCAGCCCCAGCATTTT.

CDR3: CASSILTAYEQYF. CDR3 bases: TGTGCCAGCAGTATATTGACAGCCTACGAGCAGTACTTC. The gene calls are TRBV28 and TRBJ2-5, with D possibly TRBD1 on 5 matching bases. Matching the DNA end better, TRBJ2-7 makes the J call doubtful. Germline V gene sequence: CDR1 MDHEN, CDR2 SYDVKM. This CDR3 has 13 residues.

The chain couples TRBV29-1 to TRBJ2-7, with 11 nucleotides matching TRBD2. Germline V gene lookup returns CDR1 SQVTM and CDR2 ANQGSEA. V shed 7 bases, J shed 5 bases, and the junction held 7 bases outside the gene matches. The CDR3 loop spans 13 amino acids. The CDR3 region has the DNA TGCAGCGCCATAGCGGGAGGGCCGGACGAGCAGTACTTC. Translation gives CSAIAGGPDEQYF.

This chain uses TRBV29-1 with TRBJ2-7, with a tentative D call TRBD1 (7 bases). CDR3 length: 13 amino acids. Trimming cost V 6 bases and J 2 bases, with 14 bases left between them. Looked up from germline, CDR1 is SQVTM and CDR2 is ANQGSEA. CDR3 nucleotide sequence: TGCAGCGTGGAGGGGGCGAGGGCCTACGAGCAGTACTTC. It specifies CSVEGARAYEQYF.

The chain employs TRBV7-3 and TRBJ2-5; D gene ambiguous. The CDR3 extends over 12 amino acids. CDR1 and CDR2 (germline): SGHTA, FQGTGA. V lost 5 bases and J lost 5, with 9 bases in between. The CDR3 spells CASSQVGETQYF. The CDR3 DNA follows: TGTGCCAGCAGCCAGGTGGGGGAGACCCAGTACTTC.

The rearrangement uses TRBV4-2 and TRBJ2-7; possibly TRBD2 for D (6 bases). Germline V CDR1 and CDR2: LGHNA, YNFKEQ. V lost 4 bases, J lost 5 bases, and 12 bases lay in between. The CDR3 spans 13 residues. The CDR3 coding sequence is TGTGCCAGCAGCCGGGGGGAGAGCGACGAGCAGTACTTC. Translated, it gives CASSRGESDEQYF.

V and J are TRBV6-1 and TRBJ1-5; D gene ambiguous. This CDR3 contains 16 residues. V lost 2 bases and J 1 base, leaving 12 bases between the germline ends. Germline V gene data show CDR1 as MNHNS and CDR2 as SASEGT. In DNA, the CDR3 is TGTGCCAGCAGTGAATGGGCGCGGAAAAGCAATCAGCCCCAGCATTTT. As protein: CASSEWARKSNQPQHF.

The V gene is TRBV19, the J gene TRBJ2-2, with a tentative D call TRBD2 (5 bases). Trimming cost V 1 base and J 6 bases, with 12 bases left between them. This CDR3 comprises 15 residues. From germline, CDR1 is LNHDA and CDR2 SQIVND (reference sequence). The CDR3 spells CASSIVPGRAGELFF. CDR3 bases: TGTGCCAGTAGTATAGTCCCGGGAAGGGCCGGGGAGCTGTTTTTT.

The chain links TRBV25-1 to TRBJ1-3; 8 positions agree with TRBD1. J lost 0 bases, V lost 4 bases, and 8 bases had no gene match. CDR3 length equals 17 residues. The V gene's germline CDR1 is MGHDK and CDR2 SYGVNS. The DNA of the CDR3 is TGTGCCAGCAGTGCCACTAAGGGACAGGTCTCTGGAAACACCATATATTTT. This encodes CASSATKGQVSGNTIYF.

V gene TRBV2 combines with J gene TRBJ1-5, with a tentative D call TRBD1 (5 bases). Germline V gene data show CDR1 as SNHLY and CDR2 as FYNNEI. The CDR3 runs 17 residues. The V end lost 3 bases, the J end lost 0 bases, and 15 bases lay between the germline ends. Here the CDR3 DNA reads TGTGCCAGCAGTGAGGAAAAGGGGCGGGGTAGCAATCAGCCCCAGCATTTT. Its translation: CASSEEKGRGSNQPQHF.

The chain recombines TRBV29-1 with TRBJ1-1; D is perhaps TRBD1 (5 bases). This CDR3 spans 14 amino acids. Trimming took off 8 bases at V and 0 bases at J, with 16 bases between the two ends. Germline loops: CDR1 SQVTM, CDR2 ANQGSEA. The CDR3 DNA sequence: TGCAGCCCGTCGGGACCGCGCATGAACACTGAAGCTTTCTTT. Residues: CSPSGPRMNTEAFF.

The V call is TRBV5-1, the J call TRBJ2-1; 8 bases line up with TRBD2. CDR1 and CDR2 from the germline V gene are SGHRS and YFSETQ. The CDR3 contains 14 residues. The J segment lost 4 bases and the V segment lost 10 bases, leaving 10 bases of the junction unmatched. CDR3 sequence: CAAAREGGYNEQFF. The CDR3 DNA sequence: TGCGCCGCGGCCCGGGAGGGCGGGTACAATGAGCAGTTCTTC.

Written as DNA, the CDR3 is TGTGCCAGCAGTTTCGCGGGTATTAGCTCTGGGGCCAACGTCCTGACTTTC. It codes for CASSFAGISSGANVLTF. The chain couples TRBV27 to TRBJ2-6; possibly TRBD2 for D (5 bases). The CDR3 is made up of 17 amino acids. The V end lost 3 bases, the J end lost 0 bases, and 12 bases lay between the germline ends. CDR1 is MNHEY and CDR2 is SMNVEV in the germline V gene (reference sequence).

This clone was seen only once. In DNA form, the CDR3 reads TGCAGCGTTTTGACAGGGGGGAACACTGAAGCTTTCTTT. Translated, it gives CSVLTGGNTEAFF. The V call is TRBV29-1, the J call TRBJ1-1, with 9 bases lining up with TRBD1. Germline V lookup: CDR1 SQVTM, CDR2 ANQGSEA. The CDR3 sequence is 13 residues long. V was pared by 5 bases and J by 1 base, with 2 bases of the junction left unmatched.

Of note for this clone: Other nucleotide sequences from this sample produce the same CDR3. The genes are TRBV11-2 and TRBJ1-1, with D hard to call. There are 13 residues in the CDR3. CDR1 and CDR2 from the germline V gene are SGHAT and FQNNGV. Between the trimmed V and J ends, which lost 1 base and 1 base, there was a span of 4 bases. The CDR3 nucleotides read TGTGCCAGCAGCTTAGTACCGAACACTGAAGCTTTCTTT. Translating gives CASSLVPNTEAFF.

This chain joins TRBV28 and TRBJ2-5, with TRBD2 matching over 7 bases. CDR1 MDHEN and CDR2 SYDVKM come from the germline V gene. CDR3 size: 14 residues. The ends lost 0 bases at V and 4 bases at J; junction bases unmatched: 2. CDR3 sequence: CASSLWGGRETQYF. The CDR3 DNA reads as TGTGCCAGCAGTTTATGGGGCGGGAGAGAGACCCAGTACTTC.

CDR3 nucleotides: TGTGCCATCAGAACCGGGACAGGCGATATTAGTGAGCAGTTCTTC. It translates to CAIRTGTGDISEQFF. The chain joins TRBV10-3 to TRBJ2-1, with 8 bases identical to TRBD1. This CDR3 has 15 amino acids. The germline V gene encodes CDR1 ENHRY and CDR2 SYGVKD. Germline trimming cut 6 bases from V and 9 bases from J; bases unmatched to any gene: 13.

V usage is TRBV2 and J usage is TRBJ1-1; 8 nucleotides agree with TRBD1. The germline CDR1 and CDR2 sequences are SNHLY and FYNNEI. This CDR3 contains 14 residues. J lost 10 bases, V lost 4 bases, and 11 bases had no gene match. The CDR3 region is CASSGLAGGLSAFF. In nucleotides, the CDR3 is TGTGCCAGCAGTGGTTTGGCAGGGGGCTTGTCAGCTTTCTTT. Complete variable domain (other parts from reference TRBV2 and TRBJ1-1): EPEVTQTPSHQVTQMGQEVILRCVPISNHLYFYWYRQILGQKVEFLVSFYNNEISEKSEIFDDQFSVERPDGSNFTLKIRSTKLEDSAMYFCASSGLAGGLSAFFGQGTRLTVV.

The chain has TRBV6-5 and TRBJ2-5; D could derive from TRBD1 or TRBD2 (6 bases each). The V end lost 2 bases, the J end lost 4 bases, and 11 bases lay between the germline ends. Germline CDR1 MNHEY, CDR2 SVGAGI. This CDR3 is 14 amino acids long. CDR3 DNA sequence: TGTGCCAGCAGTTACAGGCGGGACACAGAGACCCAGTACTTC. Translated: CASSYRRDTETQYF.

The V gene is TRBV18, the J gene TRBJ1-2, with TRBD1 matching over 12 bases. The CDR3 is 15 residues long. CDR1 and CDR2 from the germline V gene are KGHSH and LQKENI. J gave up 7 bases and V 2 bases, and 5 bases lay outside the gene matches. The DNA for the CDR3 is TGTGCCAGCTCACCAGGGACAGGGGGCAAATTTGGCTACACCTTC. This encodes CASSPGTGGKFGYTF. The variable domain in full, completed from reference TRBV18 and TRBJ1-2, reads NAGVMQNPRHLVRRRGQEARLRCSPMKGHSHVYWYRQLPEEGLKFMVYLQKENIIDESGMPKERFSAEFPKEGPSILRIQQVVRGDSAAYFCASSPGTGGKFGYTFGSGTRLTVV.

V and J are TRBV19 and TRBJ1-5, with unresolved D. This CDR3 is 15 amino acids long. Germline V CDR1 and CDR2: LNHDA, SQIVND (reference sequence). The V and J ends lost 5 bases and 1 base respectively, with 12 bases between them. CDR3: CASSGGDVSNQPQHF. As DNA, the CDR3 is TGTGCCAGTAGTGGCGGGGATGTAAGCAATCAGCCCCAGCATTTT.

The rearrangement joins TRBV16 to TRBJ2-2; 8 positions match TRBD2. With V trimmed by 0 bases and J by 6 bases, 9 bases remained unmatched. This CDR3 has 17 residues. Germline V gene sequence: CDR1 KGHSY, CDR2 FQNENV. This CDR3 is CASSQSRAGVLAGELFF. CDR3 nucleotide sequence: TGTGCCAGCAGCCAATCTCGAGCGGGAGTTTTGGCCGGGGAGCTGTTTTTT.

This clone turned up a few times. This rearrangement joins TRBV29-1 to TRBJ2-3; D gene uncertain. CDR3 length: 11 amino acids. Trimming took 5 bases from V and 9 from J, leaving 12 bases between them. The germline V gene has CDR1 SQVTM and CDR2 ANQGSEA. CDR3 sequence: CSVFNLETQYF. CDR3 DNA: TGCAGCGTTTTTAATCTGGAAACGCAGTATTTT.